This is a list of T cell receptor beta chains from one sample in a study of T-cell reconstitution after alpha-beta-depleted transplantation in children. TCRdb reprocessed the PCR reads with MiXCR, giving one entry per CDR3 protein. The top ten hold roughly an eighth of the sample, which has some 200,000 distinct CDR3 sequences, just over 14% seen once. The sample here was PBMCs from the stem cell graft donor, taken from the stem cell graft. These TCRs come from a human donor who donated a stem cell graft to a child with acute lymphoblastic leukemia. CDR3s include the opening cysteine and the closing phenylalanine or tryptophan. The order of the fields is clone size, D gene, J gene, V gene, CDR3 DNA, CDR3 protein. A D gene is named only where the DNA matches it firmly. Clone sizes are given selectively: once, few, many, or a class where the clone is expanded.

clone size: few; D gene: TRBD2; J gene: TRBJ2-3; V gene: TRBV5-1; CDR3 DNA: TGCGCCAGCAGCGTTCCTAGCGGGAGCTTCACAGATACGCAGTATTTT; CDR3 protein: CASSVPSGSFTDTQYF
clone size: many; D gene: TRBD2; J gene: TRBJ2-1; V gene: TRBV7-6; CDR3 DNA: TGTGCCAGCAGCCCCAACTTAAGCGGGGGGGACAATGAGCAGTTCTTC; CDR3 protein: CASSPNLSGGDNEQFF
clone size: many; D gene: -; J gene: TRBJ2-3; V gene: TRBV5-1; CDR3 DNA: TGCGCCAGCAGGAGGGCGTCTAGCACAGATACGCAGTATTTT; CDR3 protein: CASRRASSTDTQYF
clone size: many; D gene: -; J gene: TRBJ2-3; V gene: TRBV6-5; CDR3 DNA: TGTGCCAGCAGTACGGACCGCGCAGATACGCAGTATTTT; CDR3 protein: CASSTDRADTQYF
clone size: few; D gene: TRBD1; J gene: TRBJ1-2; V gene: TRBV27; CDR3 DNA: TGTGCCAGCAGTCCCCGACAGGGGGAGAACTATGGCTACACCTTC; CDR3 protein: CASSPRQGENYGYTF
clone size: -; D gene: TRBD1; J gene: TRBJ2-7; V gene: TRBV12-3/TRBV12-4; CDR3 DNA: TGTGCCAGCAGTTTAACTGGACAGGGGGCATACGAGCAGTACTTC; CDR3 protein: CASSLTGQGAYEQYF
clone size: few; D gene: -; J gene: TRBJ2-1; V gene: TRBV12-3/TRBV12-4; CDR3 DNA: TGTGCCAGCAGCCAGAGACTGGTGGTTGACGGAGAGCAGTTCTTC; CDR3 protein: CASSQRLVVDGEQFF
clone size: -; D gene: -; J gene: TRBJ2-2; V gene: TRBV19; CDR3 DNA: TGTGCCAGTCGGACTGACTACACCGGGGAGCTGTTTTTT; CDR3 protein: CASRTDYTGELFF
clone size: few; D gene: TRBD1; J gene: TRBJ1-4; V gene: TRBV12-3/TRBV12-4; CDR3 DNA: TGTGCCAGCAGCTCAACCCCGGGACAGACGGAATGGGAACTGTTTTTT; CDR3 protein: CASSSTPGQTEWELFF
clone size: many; D gene: TRBD1; J gene: TRBJ1-6; V gene: TRBV12-3/TRBV12-4; CDR3 DNA: TGTGCCAGCAGTTTTGAGGGGGCGCGAAATTCACCCCTCCACTTT; CDR3 protein: CASSFEGARNSPLHF
clone size: many; D gene: -; J gene: TRBJ2-1; V gene: TRBV4-1; CDR3 DNA: TGCGCCAGCAGCCAGGTACAGGGGAGGGGTGAGCAGTTCTTC; CDR3 protein: CASSQVQGRGEQFF
clone size: many; D gene: -; J gene: TRBJ2-1; V gene: TRBV20-1; CDR3 DNA: TGCAGTGCTAGGGGGGACTCCCAAAATGAGCAGTTCTTC; CDR3 protein: CSARGDSQNEQFF
clone size: many; D gene: -; J gene: TRBJ2-6; V gene: TRBV12-3/TRBV12-4; CDR3 DNA: TGTGCCAGCAGTTTAGGTAGTCGATCAGGCCACTCTGGGGCCAACGTCCTGACTTTC; CDR3 protein: CASSLGSRSGHSGANVLTF
clone size: -; D gene: -; J gene: TRBJ2-5; V gene: TRBV5-1; CDR3 DNA: TGCGCCAGCAGCAAACCAGGATTCCAAGAGACCCAGTACTTC; CDR3 protein: CASSKPGFQETQYF
clone size: -; D gene: TRBD2; J gene: TRBJ2-5; V gene: TRBV5-1; CDR3 DNA: TGCGCCAGCAGCCCGGGATGGACTAGCGGGAGGGATAAGCAAGAGACCCAGTACTTC; CDR3 protein: CASSPGWTSGRDKQETQYF
clone size: -; D gene: -; J gene: TRBJ2-5; V gene: TRBV11-2; CDR3 DNA: TGTGCCAGCAGCTCCCCACCGGGGCGAGGGGAGACCCAGTACTTC; CDR3 protein: CASSSPPGRGETQYF
clone size: -; D gene: -; J gene: TRBJ2-5; V gene: TRBV6-1; CDR3 DNA: TGTGCCAGCAACCCCCTAGGATTCCAAGAGACCCAGTACTTC; CDR3 protein: CASNPLGFQETQYF
clone size: few; D gene: TRBD2; J gene: TRBJ2-1; V gene: TRBV5-1; CDR3 DNA: TGCGCCAGCAGCCTCTCCCCCCTTTCCGGGCGGGAGGTCAATGAGCAGTTCTTC; CDR3 protein: CASSLSPLSGREVNEQFF
clone size: many; D gene: -; J gene: TRBJ2-5; V gene: TRBV2; CDR3 DNA: TGTGCCAGCAGTGATCCAGGCCCCAGCGAGGAGACCCAGTACTTC; CDR3 protein: CASSDPGPSEETQYF
clone size: -; D gene: -; J gene: TRBJ1-1; V gene: TRBV20-1; CDR3 DNA: TGCAGTGCTACCCTCCCGAGACGGAAGAACACTGAAGCTTTCTTT; CDR3 protein: CSATLPRRKNTEAFF
clone size: few; D gene: -; J gene: TRBJ1-2; V gene: TRBV5-8; CDR3 DNA: TGTGCCAGCAGACCTCGTGTCTCGGTGAGGGGCTATGGCTACACCTTC; CDR3 protein: CASRPRVSVRGYGYTF
clone size: -; D gene: TRBD2; J gene: TRBJ2-3; V gene: TRBV4-2; CDR3 DNA: TGTGCCAGGAGCCTCGGACTAGCCATGTCTGTAGATACGCAGTATTTT; CDR3 protein: CARSLGLAMSVDTQYF
clone size: many; D gene: -; J gene: TRBJ2-5; V gene: TRBV5-6; CDR3 DNA: TGTGCCAGCAGCACCGCAGGGACCCAGTACTTC; CDR3 protein: CASSTAGTQYF
clone size: -; D gene: -; J gene: TRBJ2-7; V gene: TRBV12-3/TRBV12-4; CDR3 DNA: TGTGCCAGCAGTGGGCTGAGCGGAGGGGAGTCCTACGAGCAGTACTTC; CDR3 protein: CASSGLSGGESYEQYF
clone size: many; D gene: -; J gene: TRBJ2-7; V gene: TRBV3-1; CDR3 DNA: TGTGCCAGCAGCCAAGGAACGGACAGCTCCTACGAGCAGTACTTC; CDR3 protein: CASSQGTDSSYEQYF
clone size: -; D gene: -; J gene: TRBJ1-1; V gene: TRBV5-1; CDR3 DNA: TGCGCCAGCAGCTCTTCCTGGCCCCAGGCTTTCTTT; CDR3 protein: CASSSSWPQAFF
clone size: many; D gene: -; J gene: TRBJ2-5; V gene: TRBV20-1; CDR3 DNA: TGCAGTGCTAGAGATTGGCGGAGCCAAGAGACCCAGTACTTC; CDR3 protein: CSARDWRSQETQYF
clone size: -; D gene: -; J gene: TRBJ2-1; V gene: TRBV28; CDR3 DNA: TGTGCCAGCATCGATGACAGGACAAACAATGAGCAGTTCTTC; CDR3 protein: CASIDDRTNNEQFF